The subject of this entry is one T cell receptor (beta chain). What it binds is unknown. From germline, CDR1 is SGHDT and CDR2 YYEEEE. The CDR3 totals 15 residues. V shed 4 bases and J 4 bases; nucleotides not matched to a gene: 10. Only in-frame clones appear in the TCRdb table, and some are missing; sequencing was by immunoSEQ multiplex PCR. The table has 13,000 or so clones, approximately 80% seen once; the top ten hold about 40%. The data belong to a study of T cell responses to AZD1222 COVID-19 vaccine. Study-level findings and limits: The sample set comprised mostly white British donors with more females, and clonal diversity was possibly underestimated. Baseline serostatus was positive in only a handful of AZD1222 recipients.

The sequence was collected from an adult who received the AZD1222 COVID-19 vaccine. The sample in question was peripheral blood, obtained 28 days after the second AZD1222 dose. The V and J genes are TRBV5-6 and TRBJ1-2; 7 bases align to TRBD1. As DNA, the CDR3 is TGTGCCAGCAGCAGCTCAGGGGGAGGCGGCTATGGCTACACCTTC. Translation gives CASSSSGGGGYGYTF.